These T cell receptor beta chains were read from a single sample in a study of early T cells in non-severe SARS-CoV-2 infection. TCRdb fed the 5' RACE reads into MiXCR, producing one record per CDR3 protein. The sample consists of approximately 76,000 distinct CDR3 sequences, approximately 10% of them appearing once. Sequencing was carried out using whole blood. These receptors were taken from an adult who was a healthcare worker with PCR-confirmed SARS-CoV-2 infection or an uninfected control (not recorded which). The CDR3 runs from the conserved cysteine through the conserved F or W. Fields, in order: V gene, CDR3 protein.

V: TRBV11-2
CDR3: CASSLDRQKRYF

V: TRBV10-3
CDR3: CAISRDRGNTEAFF

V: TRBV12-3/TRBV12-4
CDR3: CASIPGGARTNEQFF

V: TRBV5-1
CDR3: CASSKIQGDGKNIQYF

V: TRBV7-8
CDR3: CASSFAWKDNEQFF

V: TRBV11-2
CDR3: CASSPIGTVLMETQYF

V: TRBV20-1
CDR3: CSAIGGTEAFF

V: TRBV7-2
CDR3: CASSLDPGGELFF

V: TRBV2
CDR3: CASSNGQGGEAFF

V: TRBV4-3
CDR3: CASSQRGRGSSGNYGYTF

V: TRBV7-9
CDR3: CASSLPRTGGYEQYF

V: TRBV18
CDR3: CASSPGMGTDTQYF

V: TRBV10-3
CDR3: CAIKDTGELFF

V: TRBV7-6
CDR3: CASSFLTSGGGETQYF

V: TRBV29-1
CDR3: CSVVGGGASYNEQFF

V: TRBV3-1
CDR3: CASSLTGTANEQFF

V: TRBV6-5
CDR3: CASTKDRLGELFF

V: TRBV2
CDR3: CASRKGVLVYNEQFF

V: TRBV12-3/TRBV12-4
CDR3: CASSPGTVLTTQYF

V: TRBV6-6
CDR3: CASRPLGQGKYNSPLHF

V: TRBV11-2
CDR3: CASSAQGGSYNEQFF

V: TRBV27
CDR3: CASSFRGNYGYTF

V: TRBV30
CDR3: CAWSNRGDYGYTF